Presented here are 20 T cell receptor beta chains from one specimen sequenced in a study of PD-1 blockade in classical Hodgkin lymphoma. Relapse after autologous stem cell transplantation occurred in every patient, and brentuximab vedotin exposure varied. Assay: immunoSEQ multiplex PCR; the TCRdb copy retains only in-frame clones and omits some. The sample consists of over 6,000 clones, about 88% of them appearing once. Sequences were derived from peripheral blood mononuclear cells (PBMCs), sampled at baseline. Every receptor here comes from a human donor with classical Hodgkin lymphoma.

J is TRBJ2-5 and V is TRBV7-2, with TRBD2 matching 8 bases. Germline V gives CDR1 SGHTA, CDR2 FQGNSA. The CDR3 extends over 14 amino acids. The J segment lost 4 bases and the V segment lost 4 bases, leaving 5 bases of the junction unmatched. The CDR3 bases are TGTGCCAGCAGCTCGTTGAGCGGGGGAGAGACCCAGTACTTC. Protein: CASSSLSGGETQYF.

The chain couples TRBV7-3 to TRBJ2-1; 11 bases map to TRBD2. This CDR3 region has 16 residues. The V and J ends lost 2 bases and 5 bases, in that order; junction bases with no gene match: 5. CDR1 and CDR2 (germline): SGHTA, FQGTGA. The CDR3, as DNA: TGTGCCAGCAGCTTACGTAGCGGGAGGGCCGACAATGAGCAGTTCTTC. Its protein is CASSLRSGRADNEQFF.

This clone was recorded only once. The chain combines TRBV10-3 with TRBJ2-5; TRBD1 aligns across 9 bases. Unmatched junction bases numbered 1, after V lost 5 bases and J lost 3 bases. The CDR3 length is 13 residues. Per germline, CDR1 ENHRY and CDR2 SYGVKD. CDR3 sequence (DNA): TGTGCCATCAGTAGGACAGGGGAAGAGACCCAGTACTTC. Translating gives CAISRTGEETQYF.

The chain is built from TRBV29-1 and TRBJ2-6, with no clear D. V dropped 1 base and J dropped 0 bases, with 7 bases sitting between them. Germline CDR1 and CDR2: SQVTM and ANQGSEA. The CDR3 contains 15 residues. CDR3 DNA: TGCAGCGTTGAAGGTGGGGACTCTGGGGCCAACGTCCTGACTTTC. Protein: CSVEGGDSGANVLTF.

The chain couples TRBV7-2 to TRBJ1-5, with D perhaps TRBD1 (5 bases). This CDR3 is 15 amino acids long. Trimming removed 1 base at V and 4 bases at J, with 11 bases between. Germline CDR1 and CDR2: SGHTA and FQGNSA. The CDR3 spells CASSLVGGGNQPQHF. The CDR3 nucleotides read TGTGCCAGCAGCTTAGTCGGGGGGGGGAATCAGCCCCAGCATTTT.

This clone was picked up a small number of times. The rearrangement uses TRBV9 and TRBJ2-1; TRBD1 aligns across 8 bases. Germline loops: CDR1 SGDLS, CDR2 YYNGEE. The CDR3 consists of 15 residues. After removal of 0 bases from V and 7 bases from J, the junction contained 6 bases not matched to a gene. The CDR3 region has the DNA TGTGCCAGCAGCGTAGCTTCGACAGGGGAAAATGAGCAGTTCTTC. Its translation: CASSVASTGENEQFF. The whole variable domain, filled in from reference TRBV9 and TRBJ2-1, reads DSGVTQTPKHLITATGQRVTLRCSPRSGDLSVYWYQQSLDQGLQFLIQYYNGEERAKGNILERFSAQQFPDLHSELNLSSLELGDSALYFCASSVASTGENEQFFGPGTRLTVL.

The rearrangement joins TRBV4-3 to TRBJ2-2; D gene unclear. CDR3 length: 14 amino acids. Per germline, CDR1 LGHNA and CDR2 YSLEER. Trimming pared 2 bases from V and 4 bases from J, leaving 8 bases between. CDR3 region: CASSQIGATGELFF. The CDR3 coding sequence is TGCGCCAGCAGCCAAATCGGTGCCACCGGGGAGCTGTTTTTT.

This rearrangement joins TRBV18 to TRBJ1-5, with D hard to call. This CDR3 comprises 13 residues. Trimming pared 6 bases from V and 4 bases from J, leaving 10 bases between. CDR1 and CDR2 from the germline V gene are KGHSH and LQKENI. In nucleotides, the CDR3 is TGTGCCAGCTCCCCGGACCGGAATCAGCCCCAGCATTTT. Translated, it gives CASSPDRNQPQHF.

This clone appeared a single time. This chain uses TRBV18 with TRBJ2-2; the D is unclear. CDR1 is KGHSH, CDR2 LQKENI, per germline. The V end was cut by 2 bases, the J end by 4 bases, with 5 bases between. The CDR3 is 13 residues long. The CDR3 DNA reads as TGTGCCAGCTCACCAGGGTCCACCGGGGAGCTGTTTTTT. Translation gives CASSPGSTGELFF. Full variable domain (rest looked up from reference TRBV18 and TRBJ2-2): NAGVMQNPRHLVRRRGQEARLRCSPMKGHSHVYWYRQLPEEGLKFMVYLQKENIIDESGMPKERFSAEFPKEGPSILRIQQVVRGDSAAYFCASSPGSTGELFFGEGSRLTVL.

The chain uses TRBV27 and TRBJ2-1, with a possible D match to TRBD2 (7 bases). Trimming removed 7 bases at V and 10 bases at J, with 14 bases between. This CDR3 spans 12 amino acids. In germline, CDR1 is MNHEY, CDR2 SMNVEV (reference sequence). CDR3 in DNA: TGTGCCAGCACCGGCGGGGGCGAGGAGCAGTTCTTC. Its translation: CASTGGGEEQFF.

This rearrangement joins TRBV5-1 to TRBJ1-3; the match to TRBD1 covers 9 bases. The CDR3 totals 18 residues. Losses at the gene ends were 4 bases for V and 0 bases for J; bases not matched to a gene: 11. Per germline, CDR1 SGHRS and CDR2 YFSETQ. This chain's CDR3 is CASSPQGGTGSSGNTIYF. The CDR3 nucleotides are TGCGCCAGCAGCCCCCAAGGGGGGACAGGGAGCTCTGGAAACACCATATATTTT.

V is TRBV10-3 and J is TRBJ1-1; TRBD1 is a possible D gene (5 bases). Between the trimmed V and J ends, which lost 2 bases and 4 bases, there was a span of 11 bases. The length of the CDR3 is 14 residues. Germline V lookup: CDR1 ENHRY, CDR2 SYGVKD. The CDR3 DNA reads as TGTGCCATCAGTGAGGTCGGGGGAGTCACTGAAGCTTTCTTT. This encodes CAISEVGGVTEAFF.

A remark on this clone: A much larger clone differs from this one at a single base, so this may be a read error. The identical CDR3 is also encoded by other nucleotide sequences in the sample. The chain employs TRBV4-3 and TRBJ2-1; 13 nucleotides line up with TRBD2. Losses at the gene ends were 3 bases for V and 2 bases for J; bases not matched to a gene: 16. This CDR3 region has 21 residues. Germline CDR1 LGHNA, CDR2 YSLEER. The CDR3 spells CASSQAPSGTSGILTYNEQFF. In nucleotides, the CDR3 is TGCGCCAGCAGCCAGGCCCCCTCCGGGACTAGCGGGATCCTAACCTACAATGAGCAGTTCTTC.

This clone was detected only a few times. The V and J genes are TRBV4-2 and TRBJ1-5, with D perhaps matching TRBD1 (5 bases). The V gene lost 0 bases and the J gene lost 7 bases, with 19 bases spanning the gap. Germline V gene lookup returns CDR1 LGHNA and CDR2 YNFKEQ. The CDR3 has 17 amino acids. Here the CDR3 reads CASSQDLGPGGGQPQHF. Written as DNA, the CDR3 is TGTGCCAGCAGCCAAGATCTGGGCCCCGGGGGAGGACAGCCCCAGCATTTT.

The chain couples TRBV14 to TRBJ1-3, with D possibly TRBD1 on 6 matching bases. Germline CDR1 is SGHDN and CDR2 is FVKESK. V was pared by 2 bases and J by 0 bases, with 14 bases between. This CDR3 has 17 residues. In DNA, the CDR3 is TGTGCCAGCAGCCAATCCGGGGGCCTGAGCTCTGGAAACACCATATATTTT. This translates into CASSQSGGLSSGNTIYF.

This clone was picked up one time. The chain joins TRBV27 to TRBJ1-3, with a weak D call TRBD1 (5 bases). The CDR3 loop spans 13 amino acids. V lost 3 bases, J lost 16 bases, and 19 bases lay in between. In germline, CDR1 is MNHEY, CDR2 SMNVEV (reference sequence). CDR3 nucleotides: TGTGCCAGCAGTTTCCCAGTTCCCAGGGTTGGGTATTTT. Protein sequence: CASSFPVPRVGYF.

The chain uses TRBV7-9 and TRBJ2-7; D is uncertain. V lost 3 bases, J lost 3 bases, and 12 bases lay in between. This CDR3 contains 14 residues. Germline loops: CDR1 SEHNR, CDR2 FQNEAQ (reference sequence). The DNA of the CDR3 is TGTGCCAGCAGCTTCCGGTCAAAGTACTACGAGCAGTACTTC. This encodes CASSFRSKYYEQYF.

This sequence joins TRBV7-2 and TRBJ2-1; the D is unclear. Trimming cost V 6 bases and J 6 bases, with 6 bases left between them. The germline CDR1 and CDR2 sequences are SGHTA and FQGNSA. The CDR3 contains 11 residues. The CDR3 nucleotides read TGTGCCAGCAGTCCGTTCAATGAGCAGTTCTTC. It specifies CASSPFNEQFF. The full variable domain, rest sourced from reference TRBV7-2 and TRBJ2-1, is GAGVSQSPSNKVTEKGKDVELRCDPISGHTALYWYRQSLGQGLEFLIYFQGNSAPDKSGLPSDRFSAERTGGSVSTLTIQRTQQEDSAVYLCASSPFNEQFFGPGTRLTVL.

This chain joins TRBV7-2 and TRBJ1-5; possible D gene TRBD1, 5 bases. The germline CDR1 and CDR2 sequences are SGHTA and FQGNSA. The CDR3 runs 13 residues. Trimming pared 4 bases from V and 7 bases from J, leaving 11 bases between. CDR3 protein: CASSSTEVQPQHF. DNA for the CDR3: TGTGCCAGCAGCTCGACAGAGGTCCAGCCCCAGCATTTT.

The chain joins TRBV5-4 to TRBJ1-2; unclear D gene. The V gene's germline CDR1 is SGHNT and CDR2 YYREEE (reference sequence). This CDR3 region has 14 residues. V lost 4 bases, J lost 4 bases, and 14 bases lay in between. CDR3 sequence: CASSLDGGSYGYTF. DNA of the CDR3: TGTGCCAGCAGCCTGGACGGAGGGAGCTATGGCTACACCTTC.